This T cell receptor beta chain stems from a study of T cells in narcolepsy. Study background: Patients with NT1 or NT2 and healthy control donors were enrolled.

This CDR3 has 15 residues. Per the germline V gene, CDR1 is SGHAT and CDR2 is FQNNGV. Trimming cost V 6 bases and J 0 bases, with 13 bases left between them. This table comes from immunoSEQ multiplex PCR, and its TCRdb copy is limited to in-frame clones, with some not included. Of 12,000 or so clones listed, around 94% are singletons. A remark on this clone: Its specificity is not known.

General study findings and limits: Blood of same and different patients, but not healthy controls, reportedly held recurring autoreactive clonotypes.

The chain employs TRBV11-2 and TRBJ2-3; weak D call: TRBD2 (5 bases). The source of this sequence is a human donor with narcolepsy. The sequencing sample was made of CD45RA- memory CD4+ T cells from PBMCs. For the CDR3, the DNA is TGTGCCAGCAGATCCCCCCGGGGTAGCACAGATACGCAGTATTTT. Its protein product is CASRSPRGSTDTQYF.